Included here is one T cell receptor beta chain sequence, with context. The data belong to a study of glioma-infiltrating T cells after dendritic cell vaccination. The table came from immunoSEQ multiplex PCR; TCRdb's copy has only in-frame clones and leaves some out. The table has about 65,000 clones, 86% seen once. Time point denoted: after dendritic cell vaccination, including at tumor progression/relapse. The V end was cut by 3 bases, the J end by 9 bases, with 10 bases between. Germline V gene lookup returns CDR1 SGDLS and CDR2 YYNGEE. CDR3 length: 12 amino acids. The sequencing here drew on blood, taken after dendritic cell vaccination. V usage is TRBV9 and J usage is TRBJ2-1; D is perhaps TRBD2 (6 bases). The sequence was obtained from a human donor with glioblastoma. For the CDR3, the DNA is TGTGCCAGCAGCGATCGGGGGACTGAGCAGTTCTTC. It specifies CASSDRGTEQFF.